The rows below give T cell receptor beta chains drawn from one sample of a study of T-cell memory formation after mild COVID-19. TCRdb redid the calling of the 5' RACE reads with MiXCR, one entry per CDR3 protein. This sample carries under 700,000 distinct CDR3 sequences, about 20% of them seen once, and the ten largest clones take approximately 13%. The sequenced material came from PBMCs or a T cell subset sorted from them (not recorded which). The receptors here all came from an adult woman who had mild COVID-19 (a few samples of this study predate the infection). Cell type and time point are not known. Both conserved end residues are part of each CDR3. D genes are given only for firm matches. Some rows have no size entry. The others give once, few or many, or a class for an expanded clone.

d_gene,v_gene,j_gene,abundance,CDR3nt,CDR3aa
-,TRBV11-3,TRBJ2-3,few,TGTGCCAGCAAAATCTCCGGCACAGATACGCAGTATTTT,CASKISGTDTQYF
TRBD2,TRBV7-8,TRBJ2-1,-,TGTGCCAGCAGCTTACTAGCGGGGGGGTGGAATGAGCAGTTCTTC,CASSLLAGGWNEQFF
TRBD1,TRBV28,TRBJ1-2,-,TGTGCCAGCAGTTTTCGGACAGGGTGGGCCTATGGCTACACCTTC,CASSFRTGWAYGYTF
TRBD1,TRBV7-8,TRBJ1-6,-,TGTGCCAGCAGCTCGGGACAGCCCTCCTATAATTCACCCCTCCACTTT,CASSSGQPSYNSPLHF
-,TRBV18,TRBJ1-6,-,TGTGCCAGCTCACCACATCATAGGGGTTTGGATTCACCCCTCCACTTT,CASSPHHRGLDSPLHF
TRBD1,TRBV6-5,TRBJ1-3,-,TGTGCCAGCAGTCCGGACAGGGGGCCCTCTGGAAACACCATATATTTT,CASSPDRGPSGNTIYF
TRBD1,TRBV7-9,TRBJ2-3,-,TGTGCCAGCAGCTTGGGCCGGGACAGGGGCACAGATACGCAGTATTTT,CASSLGRDRGTDTQYF
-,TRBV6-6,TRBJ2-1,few,TGTGCCAGCAGTACGCCTTTGGGGAACATAAATGAGCAGTTCTTC,CASSTPLGNINEQFF
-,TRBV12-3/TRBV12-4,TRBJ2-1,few,TGTGCCAGCAGTTCCCCCGCAAGCAATGAGCAGTTCTTC,CASSSPASNEQFF
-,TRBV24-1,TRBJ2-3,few,TGTGCCACCAGTGATTACGGGGGAGTAAATACGCAGTATTTT,CATSDYGGVNTQYF
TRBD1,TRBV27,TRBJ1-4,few,TGTGCCAGCAGTCTTCAGGGGGCGTTTTATGAAAAACTGTTTTTT,CASSLQGAFYEKLFF
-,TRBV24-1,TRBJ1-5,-,TGTGCCACCGTATATGATCAGCCCCAGCATTTT,CATVYDQPQHF
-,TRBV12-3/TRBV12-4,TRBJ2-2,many,TGTGCCAGCAGCTTGGGGGGCACCGGGGAGCTGTTTTTT,CASSLGGTGELFF
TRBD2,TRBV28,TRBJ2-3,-,TGTGCCAGCAGTTCCCGATGGGGAGGGGATACGCAGTATTTT,CASSSRWGGDTQYF
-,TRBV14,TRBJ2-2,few,TGTGCCAGCAGCCAGGGACCGTACACCGGGGAGCTGTTTTTT,CASSQGPYTGELFF
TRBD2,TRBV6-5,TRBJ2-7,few,TGTGCCAGCAGCCTCGGGACTAGCGGGCTCGGCGAGCAGTACTTC,CASSLGTSGLGEQYF
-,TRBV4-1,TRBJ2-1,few,TGCGCCAGCCAATTGTACAATGAGCAGTTCTTC,CASQLYNEQFF
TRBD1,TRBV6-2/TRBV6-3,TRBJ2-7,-,TGTGCCAGCAGTTACCGACCCGGACAGGGGGTAAGGGCGCGGGAGCAGTACTTC,CASSYRPGQGVRAREQYF
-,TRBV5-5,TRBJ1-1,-,TGTGCCAGCAGCTTGTCGACTAAACCTCGGGACACTGAAGCTTTCTTT,CASSLSTKPRDTEAFF
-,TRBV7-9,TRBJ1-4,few,TGTGCCAGCACCAGTGTGAGAGAAAAACTGTTTTTT,CASTSVREKLFF